The source of this T cell receptor (beta chain) is a study of T cell responses to AZD1222 COVID-19 vaccine. Libraries were prepared by immunoSEQ multiplex PCR; TCRdb keeps only in-frame clonotypes and omits some of them. In the table there are more than 90,000 clones, about 88% of which are singletons. With 0 bases clipped from V and 5 bases from J, the junction kept 9 bases outside the gene matches. CDR1 LNHNV and CDR2 YYDKDF come from the germline V gene (reference sequence). The CDR3 is 16 residues long. The receptor's source is an adult who received the AZD1222 COVID-19 vaccine. The sample consisted of peripheral blood, taken 28 days after the second AZD1222 dose. The rearrangement uses TRBV15 and TRBJ2-5, with 7 bases that match TRBD2. The CDR3 coding sequence is TGTGCCACCAGCAGAGATGGCGGGGCCGGGAGGGAGACCCAGTACTTC. Translated, it gives CATSRDGGAGRETQYF.